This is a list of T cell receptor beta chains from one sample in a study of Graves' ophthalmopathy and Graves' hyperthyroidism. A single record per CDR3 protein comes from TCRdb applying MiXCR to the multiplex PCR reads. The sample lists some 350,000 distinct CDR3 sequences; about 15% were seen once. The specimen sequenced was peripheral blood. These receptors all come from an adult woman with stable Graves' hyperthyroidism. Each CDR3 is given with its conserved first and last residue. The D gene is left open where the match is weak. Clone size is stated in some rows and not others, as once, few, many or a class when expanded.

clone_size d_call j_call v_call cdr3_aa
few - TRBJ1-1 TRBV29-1 CSVGASTEAFF
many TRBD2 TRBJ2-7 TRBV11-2 CASSLWGGPYEQYF
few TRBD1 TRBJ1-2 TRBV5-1 CASSLTDRVPNYGYTF
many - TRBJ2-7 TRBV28 CASSPSRTIHEQYF
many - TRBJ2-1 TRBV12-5 CASGFEAGRDYNEQFF
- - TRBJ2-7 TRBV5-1 CASRSSPGEQYF
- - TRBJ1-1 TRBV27 CASSPGWMNTEAFF
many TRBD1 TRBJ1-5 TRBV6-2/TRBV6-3 CASSYGGTGPGNQPQHF
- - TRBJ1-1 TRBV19 CASSMWRNTEAFF
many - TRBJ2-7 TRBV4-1 CASSQGDGYYEQYF
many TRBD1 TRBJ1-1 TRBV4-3 CASSQRTGDTEAFF
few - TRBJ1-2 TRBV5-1 CASSLEADIWGYTF
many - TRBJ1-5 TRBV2 CASSEARGVGNQPQHF
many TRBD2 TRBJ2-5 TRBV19 CASSWSSGYQETQYF
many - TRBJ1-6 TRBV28 CASSPTPHLWNSPLHF
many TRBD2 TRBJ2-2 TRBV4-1 CASSHEAGANTGELFF
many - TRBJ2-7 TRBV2 CASSAQRYEQYF
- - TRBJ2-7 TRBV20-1 CSAIAQYEQYF
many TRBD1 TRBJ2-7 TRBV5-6 CASSLGQGWEQYF
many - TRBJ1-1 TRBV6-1 CASTRGANTEAFF
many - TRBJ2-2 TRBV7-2 CASSSIRASTGELFF
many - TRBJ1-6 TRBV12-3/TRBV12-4 CASSLQGYNSPLHF
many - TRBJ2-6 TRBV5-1 CASSFGTSGANVLTF
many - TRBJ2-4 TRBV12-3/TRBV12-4 CASSAANKNIKYF
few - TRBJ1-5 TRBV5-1 CASSLGDPGNQPQHF
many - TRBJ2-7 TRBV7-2 CASSLAAGPWKQYF
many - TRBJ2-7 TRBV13 CASSTRAAPGSEQYF
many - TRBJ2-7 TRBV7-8 CASSLGTYNSYEQYF
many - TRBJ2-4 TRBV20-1 CSASPPVSQVNIQYF
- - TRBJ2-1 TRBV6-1 CASRLGRPYNEQFF
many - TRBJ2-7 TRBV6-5 CASSYRYEQYF
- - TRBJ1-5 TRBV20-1 CSARSSAQPQHF
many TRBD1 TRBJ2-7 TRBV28 CASSLVDREEQYF
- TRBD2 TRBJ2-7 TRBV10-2 CASSESGLAGTSEQYF
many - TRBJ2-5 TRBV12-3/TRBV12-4 CASTTGSRIQETQYF
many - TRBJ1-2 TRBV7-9 CASSLTQGLGDYGYTF
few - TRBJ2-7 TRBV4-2 CASSQKGVGVVSYEQYF
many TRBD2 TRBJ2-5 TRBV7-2 CASSPASAGGPQGTQYF
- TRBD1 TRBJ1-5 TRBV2 CASSIGTDSNQPQHF
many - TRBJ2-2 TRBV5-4 CASSSHGTPSQTGELFF
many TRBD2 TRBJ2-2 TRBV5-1 CASNGLAGTNTGELFF
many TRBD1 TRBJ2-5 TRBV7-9 CASKTGGQEETQYF
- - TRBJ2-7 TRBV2 CASSAGPLPSSGEQYF
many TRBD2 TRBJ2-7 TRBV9 CASNSLAGETYEQYF
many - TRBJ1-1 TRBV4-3 CASSQVRLNTEAFF
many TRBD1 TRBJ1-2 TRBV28 CASSIPGQKVYGYTF
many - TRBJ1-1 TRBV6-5 CASSNPQWGGTEAFF
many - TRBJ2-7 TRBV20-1 CSARLVSYEQYF
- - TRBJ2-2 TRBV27 CASSPGTDAGELFF
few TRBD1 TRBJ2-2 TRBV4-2 CASSQLLRDSTGELFF
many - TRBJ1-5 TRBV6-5 CASSYSIPWGNQPQHF
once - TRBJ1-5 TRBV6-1 CASMPDSGGGQPQHF
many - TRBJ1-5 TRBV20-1 CSARETEGSNQPQHF
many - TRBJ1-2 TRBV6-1 CASSRATGDNGYTF
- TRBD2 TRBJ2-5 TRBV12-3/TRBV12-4 CASSLVGDREARYF